Shown below are 28 T cell receptor beta chains from a single sample sequenced in a study of STAT3 mutations in large granular lymphocyte leukemia. General observations from the study: Every T-cell large granular lymphocyte leukemia patient had at least one immunodominant TCR beta clonotype.

This table comes from immunoSEQ multiplex PCR, and its TCRdb copy is limited to in-frame clones, with some not included. The table shows under 20,000 clones, with about nine tenths occurring only once. No antigen is known for these receptors. Sequenced sample: peripheral blood mononuclear cells. All receptors derive from a woman aged 45-65 years with T-cell large granular lymphocyte leukemia. Some clones in this sample may be carry-over from other donors' samples.

This clone was detected only once. The rearrangement links TRBV29-1 to TRBJ1-2, with a possible D match to TRBD1 (5 bases). CDR3 length: 12 residues. Trimming removed 3 bases at V and 5 bases at J, with 10 bases between. The germline V gene has CDR1 SQVTM and CDR2 ANQGSEA. CDR3 DNA: TGCAGCGTTGAGGTAGGGGCGTATGGCTACACCTTC. This sequence encodes CSVEVGAYGYTF. Complete variable domain (other parts from reference TRBV29-1 and TRBJ1-2): SAVISQKPSRDICQRGTSLTIQCQVDSQVTMMFWYRQQPGQSLTLIATANQGSEATYESGFVIDKFPISRPNLTFSTLTVSNMSPEDSSIYLCSVEVGAYGYTFGSGTRLTVV.

The V and J genes are TRBV18 and TRBJ2-2; 10 nucleotides agree with TRBD1. The CDR3 runs 16 residues. Germline CDR1 KGHSH, CDR2 LQKENI. Trimming took 6 bases from V and 3 from J; bases not matched to a gene: 7. CDR3 amino acids: CASSFMTGGDTGELFF. CDR3 bases: TGTGCCAGCTCGTTCATGACAGGGGGCGACACCGGGGAGCTGTTTTTT.

This clone was seen just once. The chain uses TRBV4-3 and TRBJ2-7; 9 bases are shared with TRBD1. V was clipped by 3 bases and J by 5 bases; unmatched bases: 8. Germline V CDR1 and CDR2: LGHNA, YSLEER. The CDR3 runs 15 residues. This CDR3 reads CASSQWDRALNEQYF. For the CDR3, the DNA is TGCGCCAGCAGCCAGTGGGACAGGGCTCTCAACGAGCAGTACTTC.

The rearrangement joins TRBV18 to TRBJ2-7; 8 bases map to TRBD2. V gave up 1 base and J gave up 0 bases; unmatched junction bases: 2. CDR1 is KGHSH, CDR2 LQKENI, per germline. This CDR3 is built from 15 residues. The CDR3 loop is CASSPLGTSSYEQYF. The CDR3 coding sequence is TGTGCCAGCTCACCACTTGGGACTAGCTCCTACGAGCAGTACTTC.

This clone was detected only once. The rearrangement joins TRBV7-8 to TRBJ1-2; weak D call: TRBD1 (5 bases). From germline, CDR1 is SGHVS and CDR2 FQNEAQ. V was cut by 5 bases and J by 2 bases, with 12 bases left in between. This CDR3 contains 14 residues. For the CDR3, the DNA is TGTGCCAGCAGCGCGGGACCGAAGAACTATGGCTACACCTTC. Amino acids: CASSAGPKNYGYTF.

The J gene is TRBJ2-3, the V gene TRBV9, with D tentatively TRBD1 or TRBD2 (5 bases each). The V end was cut by 4 bases, the J end by 0 bases, with 18 bases between. Germline V lookup: CDR1 SGDLS, CDR2 YYNGEE. The CDR3 covers 17 residues. The DNA for the CDR3 is TGTGCCAGCAGCCTAGAGGGACCCCGGGATAGCACAGATACGCAGTATTTT. Encoded protein: CASSLEGPRDSTDTQYF.

The chain has TRBV7-9 and TRBJ2-5, with 7 nucleotides matching TRBD2. CDR3 length: 15 amino acids. The germline V gene has CDR1 SEHNR and CDR2 FQNEAQ (reference sequence). The V segment lost 6 bases and the J segment 5 bases; nucleotides outside the gene matches: 12. The CDR3 DNA reads TGTGCCAGCAGAGAAACTAGCGCCGGGAGGGAGACCCAGTACTTC. Translated: CASRETSAGRETQYF.

CDR3 amino acids: CASSAPTGPGQYF. For the CDR3, the DNA is TGCGCCAGCAGCGCACCCACCGGACCGGGGCAGTACTTC. The rearrangement joins TRBV5-1 to TRBJ2-7; no clear D. This CDR3 spans 13 amino acids. Trimming cost V 4 bases and J 9 bases, with 17 bases left between them. The V gene's germline CDR1 is SGHRS and CDR2 YFSETQ.

CDR3 residues: CASSFAPADRGSYEQYF. DNA for the CDR3: TGCGCCAGCAGCTTTGCCCCGGCGGACAGGGGTTCCTACGAGCAGTACTTC. The V and J genes are TRBV5-1 and TRBJ2-7, with TRBD1 matching over 9 bases. Looked up from germline, CDR1 is SGHRS and CDR2 is YFSETQ. The CDR3 has 17 amino acids. After removal of 2 bases from V and 1 base from J, the junction contained 10 bases not matched to a gene.

The rearrangement links TRBV7-9 to TRBJ2-5; D is perhaps TRBD2 (5 bases). Per germline, CDR1 SEHNR and CDR2 FQNEAQ (reference sequence). The CDR3 length is 16 residues. Trimming pared 7 bases from V and 1 base from J, leaving 19 bases between. This CDR3 reads CASTGSGKVSQETQYF. CDR3 nucleotide sequence: TGTGCCAGCACCGGATCCGGGAAGGTTAGCCAAGAGACCCAGTACTTC.

The rearrangement joins TRBV7-8 to TRBJ1-1; D unclear. The CDR3 has 13 residues. Germline values: CDR1 SGHVS, CDR2 FQNEAQ. Deletions cut 4 bases from V and 4 bases from J, with 10 bases between. The CDR3 spells CASSSDLSTEAFF. The CDR3 coding sequence is TGTGCCAGCAGCTCGGACCTTAGCACTGAAGCTTTCTTT.

This chain links TRBV7-9 with TRBJ1-5; no firm D call. V was shortened by 4 bases and J by 4 bases, with 14 bases between the two germline ends. The CDR3 is made up of 15 amino acids. Germline V gene lookup returns CDR1 SEHNR and CDR2 FQNEAQ (reference sequence). The CDR3 reads CASSSDVVANQPQHF. The CDR3 coding sequence is TGTGCCAGCAGCTCGGACGTGGTGGCAAATCAGCCCCAGCATTTT.

The count of this clone is one. The V and J genes are TRBV9 and TRBJ2-2, with 8 bases identical to TRBD2. This CDR3 is 16 amino acids long. Trimming at V came to 0 bases and at J to 4 bases, leaving 5 bases not matched to a gene. Germline V CDR1 and CDR2: SGDLS, YYNGEE. CDR3 nucleotides: TGTGCCAGCAGCGTAGCGGCGGGACTAGGCACCGGGGAGCTGTTTTTT. Translating gives CASSVAAGLGTGELFF.

The chain links TRBV6-1 to TRBJ2-7, with D perhaps assigned TRBD1 or TRBD2 (5 bases each). Trimming pared 6 bases from V and 3 bases from J, leaving 15 bases between. Looked up from germline, CDR1 is MNHNS and CDR2 is SASEGT. The CDR3 loop spans 14 amino acids. The CDR3 DNA is TGTGCCAGCAGCCCCCGGGACCGCCGCTACGAGCAGTACTTC. Amino acid sequence: CASSPRDRRYEQYF.

The rearrangement joins TRBV28 to TRBJ2-2, with 10 bases lining up with TRBD1. This CDR3 comprises 17 residues. Trimming cost V 5 bases and J 0 bases; bases outside gene matches: 6. CDR1 and CDR2 (germline): MDHEN, SYDVKM. The CDR3 DNA is TGTGCCAGCAGTCCCGGGACAGGGGACGCGAACACCGGGGAGCTGTTTTTT. This encodes CASSPGTGDANTGELFF.

The gene calls are TRBV5-1 and TRBJ1-3, with D possibly being TRBD1 (5 bases). V lost 2 bases and J 8 bases, leaving 14 bases between the germline ends. The CDR3 is made up of 14 amino acids. Germline V gene data show CDR1 as SGHRS and CDR2 as YFSETQ. The CDR3 DNA is TGCGCCAGCAGCTTCTCCGGGGCACGAGACACCATATATTTT. Translated, it gives CASSFSGARDTIYF.

This rearrangement joins TRBV5-1 to TRBJ2-1; 10 bases are a match to TRBD2. Trimming cost V 5 bases and J 2 bases; bases outside gene matches: 7. CDR3 length equals 16 residues. Germline V gene data show CDR1 as SGHRS and CDR2 as YFSETQ. DNA for the CDR3: TGCGCCAGCAGGGAGGGGACTAGCGTAACCTACAATGAGCAGTTCTTC. This sequence encodes CASREGTSVTYNEQFF.

The chain couples TRBV18 to TRBJ2-7, with D unresolved. CDR3 size: 12 residues. V gave up 3 bases and J gave up 6 bases, with 9 bases separating them. Germline V CDR1 and CDR2: KGHSH, LQKENI. The CDR3 sequence is CASSPGLSEQYF. CDR3 bases: TGTGCCAGCTCACCCGGGCTATCCGAGCAGTACTTC.

V gene TRBV19 combines with J gene TRBJ2-2, with D perhaps TRBD1 (6 bases). The V gene's germline CDR1 is LNHDA and CDR2 SQIVND (reference sequence). CDR3 length: 16 residues. V was shortened by 6 bases and J by 5 bases, with 19 bases between the two germline ends. Written as DNA, the CDR3 is TGTGCCAGTAGACTCCTTTCCGGGACACTGACCGGGGAGCTGTTTTTT. This sequence encodes CASRLLSGTLTGELFF.

The chain carries TRBV28 and TRBJ2-7; no definite D call. The CDR3 length is 13 residues. In germline, CDR1 is MDHEN, CDR2 SYDVKM. The germline V and J ends were trimmed by 4 bases and 6 bases, with 13 bases remaining between them. The chain's CDR3 is CASSSPGPGEQYF. DNA for the CDR3: TGTGCCAGCAGTTCACCGGGTCCGGGCGAGCAGTACTTC.

The chain links TRBV2 to TRBJ2-7; 8 bases are a match to TRBD2. The V segment lost 6 bases and the J segment 3 bases; nucleotides outside the gene matches: 4. Germline V gene data show CDR1 as SNHLY and CDR2 as FYNNEI. The CDR3 has 13 residues. CDR3 in amino acids: CASSGLAIYEQYF. CDR3 in DNA: TGTGCCAGCAGCGGACTAGCTATCTACGAGCAGTACTTC.

The chain uses TRBV27 and TRBJ2-7; D ambiguous. The CDR3 covers 11 residues. Looked up from germline, CDR1 is MNHEY and CDR2 is SMNVEV (reference sequence). Trimming took off 5 bases at V and 3 bases at J, with 5 bases between the two ends. The CDR3 loop is CASSPLYEQYF. The CDR3 DNA reads as TGTGCCAGCAGTCCCCTCTACGAGCAGTACTTC.

V and J are TRBV6-5 and TRBJ1-2, with 11 positions matching TRBD1. The germline V gene encodes CDR1 MNHEY and CDR2 SVGAGI. The CDR3 contains 16 residues. Trimming cost V 0 bases and J 4 bases; bases outside gene matches: 4. The CDR3: CASSYSRTGGSYGYTF. The CDR3 DNA sequence: TGTGCCAGCAGTTACTCGAGGACAGGGGGCTCCTATGGCTACACCTTC.

V and J are TRBV11-3 and TRBJ2-5; 10 nucleotides match TRBD2. This CDR3 contains 15 residues. The J segment lost 0 bases and the V segment lost 5 bases, leaving 3 bases of the junction unmatched. Germline V gene data show CDR1 as SGHNT and CDR2 as YENEEA. The CDR3: CASSPGTSDQETQYF. The CDR3 coding sequence is TGTGCCAGCAGCCCCGGGACTAGCGACCAAGAGACCCAGTACTTC. The full variable domain, its missing parts supplied by reference TRBV11-3 and TRBJ2-5, is EAGVVQSPRYKIIEKKQPVAFWCNPISGHNTLYWYLQNLGQGPELLIRYENEEAVDDSQLPKDRFSAERLKGVDSTLKIQPAELGDSAVYLCASSPGTSDQETQYFGPGTRLLVL.

The chain carries TRBV13 and TRBJ2-7, with 8 nucleotides matching TRBD1. V was pared by 5 bases and J by 5 bases, with 8 bases of the junction left unmatched. Germline-derived CDR1 and CDR2 are PRHDT and FYEKMQ (reference sequence). This CDR3 spans 14 amino acids. This CDR3 is CASSHWTGKDEQYF. The CDR3 DNA is TGTGCCAGCAGCCACTGGACAGGGAAGGACGAGCAGTACTTC. The variable domain in full, with the rest retrieved from reference TRBV13 and TRBJ2-7, is AAGVIQSPRHLIKEKRETATLKCYPIPRHDTVYWYQQGPGQDPQFLISFYEKMQSDKGSIPDRFSAQQFSDYHSELNMSSLELGDSALYFCASSHWTGKDEQYFGPGTRLTVT.

The gene calls are TRBV7-2 and TRBJ2-3; 10 bases fit TRBD2. The CDR3 contains 13 residues. CDR1 and CDR2 from the germline V gene are SGHTA and FQGNSA. Trimming at V came to 10 bases and at J to 5 bases, leaving 6 bases not matched to a gene. The DNA for the CDR3 is TGTGCCACATCTAGCGGGAGAAAAGATACGCAGTATTTT. This translates into CATSSGRKDTQYF.

The V gene is TRBV29-1, the J gene TRBJ1-2; the D gene is possibly TRBD1 (6 bases). Germline V CDR1 and CDR2: SQVTM, ANQGSEA. V was pared by 4 bases and J by 7 bases, with 22 bases between. The CDR3 extends over 15 amino acids. Here the CDR3 reads CSVGPKLQGRGGYTF. CDR3 in DNA: TGCAGCGTTGGACCGAAATTACAGGGACGAGGTGGCTACACCTTC.

V gene TRBV5-5 combines with J gene TRBJ2-3; either TRBD1 or TRBD2 may supply D (5 bases each). Per the germline V gene, CDR1 is SGHKS and CDR2 is YYEKEE (reference sequence). CDR3 length: 19 residues. With 1 base removed from V and 0 bases from J, the gap between germline ends came to 21 bases. The CDR3 region has the DNA TGTGCCAGCAGCTTGACGGGCGGCTCGAGGGGCGCTAGCACAGATACGCAGTATTTT. Translated, it gives CASSLTGGSRGASTDTQYF.